This TCR beta chain comes out of a study of T cell responses to AZD1222 COVID-19 vaccine. On the study more broadly: Whether given at about 4 or about 12 weeks, second doses were pooled.

Study-wide findings and caveats: Clonal diversity may have been underestimated in mostly white British donors. Targets within unmutated variant regions were reportedly found for nearly half of spike-specific TCRs.

To note about this clone: Its antigen remains unknown.

Germline V lookup: CDR1 SGHRS, CDR2 YFSETQ. Trimming removed 0 bases from V and 4 bases from J; junction bases left unmatched: 4. The CDR3 spans 15 residues. Here immunoSEQ multiplex PCR was the method, and the copy in TCRdb shows in-frame clones only, minus some. The sample gives under 150,000 clones, 90% to 95% of which show up once; 5.2% is in the top ten. The receptor comes from an adult in good health. Sequenced material: peripheral blood, taken on day 0 of AZD1222 vaccination. V is TRBV5-1 and J is TRBJ2-5; 9 bases match TRBD1. CDR3 sequence reads: CASSLVGQGPETQYF. The CDR3 DNA follows: TGCGCCAGCAGCTTGGTGGGACAGGGCCCAGAGACCCAGTACTTC.